One sample yielded the 8 T cell receptor beta chains listed below, sequenced in a study of PD-1 blockade in classical Hodgkin lymphoma. Time point specified: cycle 4 day 1 (C4D1), after 5 to 7 weeks of nivolumab. Every one of the patients relapsed after autologous stem cell transplantation (brentuximab vedotin exposure was variable). This table comes from immunoSEQ multiplex PCR, and its TCRdb copy is limited to in-frame clones, with some not included. The sample comprises roughly 40,000 clones, about 70% of which are singletons, and 3.1% rests with the top ten. Sample: peripheral blood mononuclear cells (PBMCs), taken before the fourth cycle of nivolumab. The receptors originated from a human donor with classical Hodgkin lymphoma.

This chain links TRBV27 with TRBJ2-1; D may be TRBD2 (7 bases). The ends were cut back, 3 bases at V and 8 bases at J, with 14 bases in the middle. This CDR3 spans 14 amino acids. Per germline, CDR1 MNHEY and CDR2 SMNVEV (reference sequence). The CDR3 region is CASSFAGRGYEQFF. In DNA form, the CDR3 reads TGTGCCAGCAGTTTCGCGGGGAGGGGGTATGAGCAGTTCTTC.

The chain has TRBV29-1 and TRBJ2-7, with 7 bases aligning to TRBD1. CDR1 and CDR2 from the germline V gene are SQVTM and ANQGSEA. This CDR3 is built from 15 residues. Unmatched junction bases numbered 14, after V lost 7 bases and J lost 2 bases. The CDR3 spells CSAQLPGQNPYEQYF. CDR3 bases: TGCAGCGCCCAACTCCCGGGACAGAATCCCTACGAGCAGTACTTC.

The rearrangement joins TRBV4-3 to TRBJ1-5; tentative D call: TRBD1 (6 bases). Between the trimmed V and J ends, which lost 0 bases and 4 bases, there was a span of 19 bases. From germline, CDR1 is LGHNA and CDR2 YSLEER. The CDR3 runs 18 residues. The CDR3 region has the DNA TGCGCCAGCAGCCAAGAGGCCGTGGAAACAGGGCGAAATCAGCCCCAGCATTTT. Residues: CASSQEAVETGRNQPQHF.

The chain combines TRBV7-2 with TRBJ2-3, with 7 bases that match TRBD1. V was clipped by 1 base and J by 1 base; unmatched bases: 8. The CDR3 spans 17 residues. Germline CDR1 and CDR2: SGHTA and FQGNSA. CDR3 in amino acids: CASSLGVRGLGTDTQYF. The CDR3 nucleotides read TGTGCCAGCAGCTTAGGGGTTAGGGGGCTTGGCACAGATACGCAGTATTTT.

As for this clone: A far larger clone lies a single base away; this is likely a read error. The identical CDR3 is also encoded by other nucleotide sequences in the sample. The gene calls are TRBV5-1 and TRBJ2-7; D might be TRBD1 or TRBD2, each matching 5 bases. V was pared by 4 bases and J by 1 base, with 12 bases between. This CDR3 has 14 residues. CDR1 is SGHRS, CDR2 YFSETQ, per germline. The CDR3 DNA follows: TGCGCCAGCAGCCCCGGGACCTTATCCTACGAGCAGTACTTC. Translating it yields CASSPGTLSYEQYF.

This clone was detected many times. The V call is TRBV5-4, the J call TRBJ1-2; a weak D match, TRBD1 (5 bases). CDR1 SGHNT and CDR2 YYREEE come from the germline V gene (reference sequence). Trimming removed 4 bases from V and 2 bases from J, with 9 bases in between. The CDR3 is made up of 13 amino acids. CDR3 nucleotides: TGTGCCAGCAGCGAAGACAGAAACTATGGCTACACCTTC. Amino acid sequence: CASSEDRNYGYTF.

The rearrangement links TRBV6-6 to TRBJ2-3; tentatively, D is TRBD1 (6 bases). The CDR3 is made up of 12 amino acids. CDR1 MNHNY and CDR2 SVGAGI come from the germline V gene (reference sequence). V lost 10 bases, J lost 4 bases, and 12 bases lay in between. As DNA, the CDR3 is TGTGCCACCACAGGGTACGCAGATACGCAGTATTTT. It yields the protein CATTGYADTQYF.

The gene calls are TRBV5-4 and TRBJ2-3; 8 bases are a match to TRBD1. The CDR3 has 16 amino acids. Trimming cost V 4 bases and J 2 bases; bases outside gene matches: 9. Germline CDR1 is SGHNT and CDR2 is YYREEE (reference sequence). In nucleotides, the CDR3 is TGTGCCAGCAGCGTGAGGACAGGGCGGTTCACAGATACGCAGTATTTT. This gives the protein CASSVRTGRFTDTQYF.